These T cell receptor beta chains were read from a single sample in a study of blood T cell repertoires in COVID-19. The method was immunoSEQ multiplex PCR; TCRdb's version includes in-frame clones alone and lacks a portion of them. The sample lists 200,000 to 250,000 clones, 75% to 85% seen once, with 8% to 10% in the top ten. Sequenced material: peripheral blood. These TCRs come from a woman of 80 years or more with COVID-19, enrolled during active disease. Each CDR3 is given with its conserved first and last residue. Fields, in order: D gene, J gene, V gene, clone size, CDR3 protein, CDR3 DNA. The D gene is left open where the match is weak. For some rows the clone size is stated as once, few or many, or as a class when expanded; others skip it.

-	TRBJ2-5	TRBV5-1	-	CASSSRETQYF	TGCGCCAGCAGCTCTCGAGAGACCCAGTACTTC
-	TRBJ2-5	TRBV5-1	-	CASSSPGWETQYF	TGCGCCAGCAGCTCTCCGGGGTGGGAGACCCAGTACTTC
-	TRBJ1-6	TRBV5-6	-	CASSLLTGSSYNSPLHF	TGTGCCAGCAGCTTGTTAACAGGGAGCTCCTATAATTCACCCCTCCACTTT
-	TRBJ1-1	TRBV29-1	-	CSACRDTLLNTEAFF	TGCAGCGCCTGTCGGGACACCTTATTAAACACTGAAGCTTTCTTT
-	TRBJ1-2	TRBV3-1/TRBV3-2	-	CASSHRKVTARNYGYTF	TGTGCCAGCAGCCACCGAAAGGTAACAGCCCGTAACTATGGCTACACCTTC
-	TRBJ2-2	TRBV7-3	-	CASSSQGALAGELFF	TGTGCCAGCAGCTCTCAAGGGGCGTTGGCCGGGGAGCTGTTTTTT
-	TRBJ1-2	TRBV5-4	few	CASGRWGGGGYGYTF	TGTGCCAGCGGACGTTGGGGAGGCGGTGGCTATGGCTACACCTTC
TRBD2	TRBJ2-1	TRBV5-4	once	CASSYKAGVIYNEQFF	TGTGCCAGCAGCTATAAAGCGGGAGTGATCTACAATGAGCAGTTCTTC
-	TRBJ1-2	TRBV7-9	-	CASSLITVMYGYTF	TGTGCCAGCAGCCTCATCACAGTGATGTATGGCTACACCTTC
-	TRBJ1-1	TRBV19	-	CASSIDGKGATEAFF	TGTGCCAGTAGTATAGACGGCAAGGGAGCCACTGAAGCTTTCTTT
-	TRBJ1-5	TRBV2	-	CASSLRNSNQPQHF	TGTGCCAGCAGTTTGAGGAATAGCAATCAGCCCCAGCATTTT
TRBD2	TRBJ2-5	TRBV7-9	few	CASSFERAGEVKETQYF	TGTGCCAGCAGCTTCGAGCGAGCGGGAGAGGTCAAGGAGACCCAGTACTTC
TRBD2	TRBJ2-3	TRBV5-1	-	CASSPTSGSVDTQYF	TGCGCCAGCAGCCCGACTAGCGGGAGTGTGGATACGCAGTATTTT
-	TRBJ2-7	TRBV4-1	-	CASSQEWGVYEQYF	TGCGCCAGCAGCCAAGAGTGGGGGGTGTACGAGCAGTACTTC
TRBD1	TRBJ1-1	TRBV6-5	-	CASRPDRGRGTEAFF	TGTGCCAGCCGACCGGACAGGGGACGGGGCACTGAAGCTTTCTTT
TRBD2	TRBJ2-5	TRBV12-3/TRBV12-4	-	CASSARDYKVYF	TGTGCCAGCAGTGCCCGGGACTATAAAGTATACTTC
TRBD2	TRBJ2-7	TRBV28	-	CASSKLAGSYEQYF	TGTGCCAGCAGTAAACTAGCGGGCTCCTACGAGCAGTACTTC
-	TRBJ1-5	TRBV7-9	-	CASSLDGGSQPQHF	TGTGCCAGCAGCTTAGACGGAGGTTCGCAGCCCCAGCATTTT
-	TRBJ1-2	TRBV2	few	CASSEAGGREVGGYTF	TGTGCCAGCAGTGAAGCGGGAGGCAGGGAAGTAGGTGGCTACACCTTC
-	TRBJ1-1	TRBV30	-	CAWRVGFRGNAEAFF	TGTGCCTGGAGAGTAGGGTTTAGGGGGAACGCTGAAGCTTTCTTT
TRBD1	TRBJ2-2	TRBV28	few	CASSGTGGRTGELFF	TGTGCCAGCAGTGGCACAGGGGGCCGGACCGGGGAGCTGTTTTTT
TRBD1	TRBJ1-5	TRBV2	-	CASSSSGTALAYSNQPQHF	TGTGCCAGCAGTTCCTCCGGGACAGCTCTAGCGTATAGCAATCAGCCCCAGCATTTT
TRBD1	TRBJ1-4	TRBV7-9	-	CASSERQGKGEKLFF	TGTGCCAGCAGCGAAAGACAGGGGAAAGGTGAAAAACTGTTTTTT
-	TRBJ2-5	TRBV19	once	CASSILPPDSLGTQYF	TGTGCCAGTAGCATTTTGCCGCCGGACAGCCTAGGGACCCAGTACTTC
-	TRBJ2-2	TRBV19	-	CASSITAREGRTGELFF	TGTGCCAGTAGTATTACGGCGCGGGAAGGGAGGACCGGGGAGCTGTTTTTT
-	TRBJ1-3	TRBV9	few	CASSVQGSNSGNTIYF	TGTGCCAGCAGCGTACAGGGATCCAACTCTGGAAACACCATATATTTT
TRBD2	TRBJ2-2	TRBV14	-	CASRRSGSASTGELFF	TGTGCCAGCAGAAGAAGCGGGAGCGCCTCCACCGGGGAGCTGTTTTTT
TRBD1	TRBJ1-4	TRBV6-1	-	CASSATAAGGREKLFF	TGTGCCAGCAGTGCCACCGCGGCAGGGGGCAGGGAAAAACTGTTTTTT
-	TRBJ2-7	TRBV2	few	CASRETGLAYEQYF	TGTGCCAGCAGGGAAACAGGGTTAGCCTACGAGCAGTACTTC
TRBD2	TRBJ2-5	TRBV5-4	once	CASSSPNQREGGTQYF	TGTGCCAGCAGCAGTCCGAACCAGCGGGAGGGTGGGACCCAGTACTTC
TRBD1	TRBJ1-2	TRBV5-4	once	CASSHDRENGYTF	TGTGCCAGCAGTCACGACAGGGAGAATGGCTACACCTTC
-	TRBJ2-7	TRBV6-1	once	CASSEAGRSYEQYF	TGTGCCAGCAGTGAAGCGGGCCGCTCCTACGAGCAGTACTTC
TRBD1	TRBJ1-5	TRBV5-1	-	CASSSTGASNQPQHF	TGCGCCAGCAGCTCAACAGGGGCTAGCAATCAGCCCCAGCATTTT
-	TRBJ1-1	TRBV18	-	CASSPGGGSDTEAFF	TGTGCCAGCTCACCGGGGGGGGGCTCGGACACTGAAGCTTTCTTT
TRBD1	TRBJ1-1	TRBV19	-	CASSLGTGRGNTEAFF	TGTGCCAGTAGCCTTGGGACAGGGAGGGGGAATACTGAAGCTTTCTTT
-	TRBJ1-1	TRBV15	-	CATSRPGDPLSEAFF	TGTGCCACCAGCAGACCAGGGGACCCCCTCTCCGAAGCTTTCTTT
TRBD2	TRBJ2-7	TRBV27	-	CASSGGSYEQYF	TGTGCCAGCAGTGGCGGGAGCTACGAGCAGTACTTC
TRBD2	TRBJ2-1	TRBV5-4	-	CASSHSGGTEQFF	TGTGCCAGCAGCCATAGCGGGGGGACTGAGCAGTTCTTC
TRBD1	TRBJ2-5	TRBV5-1	few	CASSRGTGGWEETQYF	TGCGCCAGCAGCCGAGGAACAGGGGGCTGGGAGGAGACCCAGTACTTC
TRBD1	TRBJ1-2	TRBV7-9	-	CASSPGTGGGYGYTF	TGTGCCAGCAGCCCAGGGACAGGGGGCGGCTATGGCTACACCTTC
TRBD2	TRBJ2-2	TRBV27	-	CASSPIAGSNTGELFF	TGTGCCAGCAGTCCCATAGCGGGAAGCAACACCGGGGAGCTGTTTTTT
TRBD1	TRBJ2-5	TRBV5-1	-	CASSPGTGVETQYF	TGCGCCAGCAGCCCCGGGACAGGGGTGGAGACCCAGTACTTC
TRBD1	TRBJ1-5	TRBV19	-	CASSSQTGGGQPQHF	TGTGCCAGTAGTAGCCAGACAGGGGGCGGTCAGCCCCAGCATTTT
TRBD1	TRBJ2-5	TRBV29-1	-	CSVLLTGKAETQYF	TGCAGCGTCCTCCTGACAGGGAAGGCGGAGACCCAGTACTTC
TRBD2	TRBJ2-2	TRBV9	-	CASTPRGDSSTGELFF	TGTGCCAGCACCCCCCGGGGGGACTCATCGACCGGGGAGCTGTTTTTT
-	TRBJ1-4	TRBV15	-	CATSGDSLEKLFF	TGTGCCACCAGCGGCGACAGTTTGGAAAAACTGTTTTTT
-	TRBJ2-3	TRBV7-2	-	CASSLGRFPDTQYF	TGTGCCAGCAGCTTAGGCAGGTTCCCAGATACGCAGTATTTT
TRBD1	TRBJ1-1	TRBV18	-	CASSRDRAEAFF	TGTGCCAGCTCACGGGACAGGGCTGAAGCTTTCTTT
TRBD1	TRBJ1-2	TRBV28	-	CASSYSGAGGGMFYGYTF	TGTGCCAGCAGTTACTCCGGGGCAGGGGGCGGGATGTTCTATGGCTACACCTTC
-	TRBJ2-1	TRBV28	-	CASSAFTTPYGVEQFF	TGTGCCAGCAGTGCCTTCACTACCCCGTATGGAGTTGAGCAGTTCTTC
-	TRBJ2-3	TRBV29-1	once	CSGTLGVDTQYF	TGCAGCGGCACCCTCGGGGTAGATACGCAGTATTTT
-	TRBJ1-1	TRBV7-8	-	CASSLATAVNTEAFF	TGTGCCAGCAGCTTAGCGACGGCGGTGAACACTGAAGCTTTCTTT
TRBD1	TRBJ2-6	TRBV5-1	-	CASSPDRGSGANVLTF	TGCGCCAGCAGCCCGGACAGGGGCTCTGGGGCCAACGTCCTGACTTTC
-	TRBJ1-6	TRBV18	-	CASSPMDRDNSPLHF	TGTGCCAGCTCACCTATGGACAGAGATAATTCACCCCTCCACTTT